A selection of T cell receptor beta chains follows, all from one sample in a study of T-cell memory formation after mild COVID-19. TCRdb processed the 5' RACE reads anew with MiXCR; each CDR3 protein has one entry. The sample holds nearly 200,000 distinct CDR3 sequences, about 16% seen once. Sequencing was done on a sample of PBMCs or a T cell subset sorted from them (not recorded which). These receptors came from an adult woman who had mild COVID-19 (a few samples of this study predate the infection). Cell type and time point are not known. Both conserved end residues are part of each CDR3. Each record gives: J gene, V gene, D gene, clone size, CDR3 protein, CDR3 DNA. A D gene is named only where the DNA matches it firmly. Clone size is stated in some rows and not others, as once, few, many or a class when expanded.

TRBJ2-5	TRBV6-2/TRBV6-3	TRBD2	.	CASSYSTAGTEETQYF	TGTGCCAGCAGTTACTCGACAGCGGGGACCGAAGAGACCCAGTACTTC
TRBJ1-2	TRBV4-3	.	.	CASSQGSTNYGYTF	TGCGCCAGCAGCCAAGGAAGTACTAACTATGGCTACACCTTC
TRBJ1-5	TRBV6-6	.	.	CASSYSDRPLEPQHF	TGTGCCAGCAGTTACTCCGACAGGCCTCTTGAGCCCCAGCATTTT
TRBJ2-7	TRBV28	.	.	CASRTPSGSYEQYF	TGTGCCAGCAGAACTCCCTCAGGTTCCTACGAGCAGTACTTC
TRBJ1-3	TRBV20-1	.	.	CSAAGSGNTIYF	TGCAGTGCAGCCGGATCTGGAAACACCATATATTTT
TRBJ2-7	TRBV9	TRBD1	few	CASSPGGTGGYEQYF	TGTGCCAGTAGCCCAGGAGGGACAGGCGGTTACGAGCAGTACTTC
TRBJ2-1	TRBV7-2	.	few	CASSLFGVDEQFF	TGTGCCAGCAGCTTATTCGGAGTCGATGAGCAGTTCTTC
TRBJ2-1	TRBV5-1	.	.	CASSEGQPSYNEQFF	TGCGCCAGCAGCGAAGGACAGCCTAGCTACAATGAGCAGTTCTTC
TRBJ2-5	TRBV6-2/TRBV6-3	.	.	CVSKITGSFRETQYF	TGTGTCAGCAAAATTACCGGGAGTTTCCGAGAGACCCAGTACTTC
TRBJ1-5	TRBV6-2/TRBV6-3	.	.	CASSYSTRRQPQHF	TGTGCCAGCAGTTACTCGACCAGACGACAGCCCCAGCATTTT
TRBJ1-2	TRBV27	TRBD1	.	CASSGGTATNYGYTF	TGTGCCAGCAGTGGGGGGACAGCTACTAACTATGGCTACACCTTC
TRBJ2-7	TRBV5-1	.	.	CASSLRGATEQYF	TGCGCCAGCAGCTTACGGGGGGCCACCGAGCAGTACTTC
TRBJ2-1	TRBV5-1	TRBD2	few	CASSSSSGGHYNEQFF	TGCGCCAGCAGCTCCTCTAGCGGGGGGCACTACAATGAGCAGTTCTTC
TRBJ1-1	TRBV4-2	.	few	CASSRGTGSGNTEAFF	TGTGCCAGCAGCCGAGGAACAGGGTCGGGGAACACTGAAGCTTTCTTT
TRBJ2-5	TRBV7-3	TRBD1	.	CASSLGTGFKETQYF	TGTGCCAGCAGCTTAGGGACAGGGTTTAAAGAGACCCAGTACTTC
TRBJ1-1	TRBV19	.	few	CASSIPGRGVTEAFF	TGTGCCAGTAGTATTCCGGGTAGGGGGGTCACTGAAGCTTTCTTT
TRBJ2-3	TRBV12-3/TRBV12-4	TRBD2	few	CASSPGLARTDTQYF	TGTGCCAGCAGTCCCGGACTAGCGCGCACAGATACGCAGTATTTT
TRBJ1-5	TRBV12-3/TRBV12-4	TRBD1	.	CASQGGRVSQPQHF	TGTGCCAGTCAGGGGGGAAGAGTGAGTCAGCCCCAGCATTTT
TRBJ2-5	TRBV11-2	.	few	CASSLVRSNREPQYF	TGTGCCAGCAGCTTAGTTAGGTCCAACAGGGAGCCCCAGTACTTC
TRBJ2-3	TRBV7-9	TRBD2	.	CASSFTRLAGSTDTQYF	TGTGCCAGCAGCTTCACCCGACTAGCGGGAAGCACAGATACGCAGTATTTT
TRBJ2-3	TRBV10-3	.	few	CAISKGRDTDTQYF	TGTGCCATCTCCAAGGGGCGGGACACAGATACGCAGTATTTT
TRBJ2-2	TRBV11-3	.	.	CASSLVFAGTGELFF	TGTGCCAGCAGCCTGGTATTTGCGGGCACCGGGGAGCTGTTTTTT
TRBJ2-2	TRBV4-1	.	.	CASSQSTGELFF	TGCGCCAGCAGCCAGTCTACCGGGGAGCTGTTTTTT
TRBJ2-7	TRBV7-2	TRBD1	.	CASSYGQGAGEQYF	TGTGCCAGCAGCTACGGACAGGGGGCTGGCGAGCAGTACTTC